The clone carrying this T cell receptor beta chain was detected only a few times. Each CDR3 protein gets one entry after TCRdb re-called the RT-PCR reads with MiXCR. This sample yields roughly 250,000 distinct CDR3 sequences, of which 13% to 15% are seen a single time; roughly 11% belongs to the top ten. These data are taken from a study of patients and donors after allogeneic stem cell transplantation. The CDR3 totals 15 residues. J gave up 6 bases and V 0 bases, and 5 bases lay outside the gene matches. Germline lookup yields CDR1 LGHNA and CDR2 YSLEER. The chain uses TRBV4-3 and TRBJ1-5; 7 nucleotides align to TRBD1. The receptor's source is a human donor who was either an allogeneic HSCT recipient or a stem cell or donor lymphocyte infusion donor (not recorded which). It is not recorded whose cells these are; they may come from a transplant donor. Sequenced material: blood, either unsorted or a sorted T cell fraction (not recorded which). CDR3 in amino acids: CASSQEAGGPQPQHF. CDR3 sequence (DNA): TGCGCCAGCAGCCAAGAGGCAGGGGGTCCTCAGCCCCAGCATTTT.